This TCR beta chain was profiled in a study of breast tumors, draining lymph nodes, adjacent tissues. Study-level points and caveats: Tumors had less TCR diversity than lymph nodes, more than nontumor tissue. Tumor T cell lymph node origin was a supported hypothesis, not proven. Luminal-like breast cancer showed significantly higher tumor–nontumor repertoire similarity than basal-like.

Axillary draining lymph nodes of breast cancer patients supplied the node samples. Using its own MiXCR run on the multiplex PCR reads, TCRdb lists one record per CDR3 protein. The sample lists over 200,000 distinct CDR3 sequences; nearly 35% were seen once. CDR3 length: 17 amino acids. The germline V gene encodes CDR1 SNHLY and CDR2 FYNNEI. The V and J ends lost 4 bases and 0 bases respectively, with 13 bases between them. This clonotype was counted ten times or more. Its antigen is still unknown. The TCR originated in a female donor with breast cancer. Some clones in this sample may be carry-over from other donors' samples. The rearrangement links TRBV2 to TRBJ1-6; D is unresolved. Sequencing was done on a sample of axillary lymph node tissue. CDR3 in amino acids: CASSGSYWSSYNSPLHF. For the CDR3, the DNA is TGTGCCAGCAGTGGGTCATATTGGAGCTCCTATAATTCACCCCTCCACTTT.